This T cell receptor beta chain is drawn from a study of vaccination effects on CD4 cells after COVID-19. Study in general: After the second dose, samples were taken at median day 72.

The CDR3 totals 19 residues. Trimming removed 2 bases at V and 2 bases at J, with 24 bases between. CDR1 and CDR2 from the germline V gene are KGHSH and LQKENI. Clones were sequenced by immunoSEQ multiplex PCR, and TCRdb holds only the in-frame ones, with some missing. The sample carries tens of thousands of clones, approximately 80% recorded once. Scientists isolated CD4+ T cells after a roughly 10-day culture period ended. The participants, recipients of two vaccine doses, got either BNT162b2 or mRNA-1273. Testing of the vaccine recipients showed negative nucleocapsid antibodies and no prior SARS-CoV-2 infection. Days 3 and 7 saw half the medium replaced with IL-2 medium. In regard to this clone: What it binds is unknown.

The chain recombines TRBV18 with TRBJ1-2; D is perhaps TRBD1 (5 bases). This clonotype was sampled from a human donor who received a COVID-19 vaccine. The starting material was CD4+ T cells from PBMCs cultured without peptide, obtained after COVID-19 vaccination. The DNA for the CDR3 is TGTGCCAGCTCACCAGGTTCCGGGACCGCTGTCCGGGTGAACTATGGCTACACCTTC. Translated: CASSPGSGTAVRVNYGYTF.